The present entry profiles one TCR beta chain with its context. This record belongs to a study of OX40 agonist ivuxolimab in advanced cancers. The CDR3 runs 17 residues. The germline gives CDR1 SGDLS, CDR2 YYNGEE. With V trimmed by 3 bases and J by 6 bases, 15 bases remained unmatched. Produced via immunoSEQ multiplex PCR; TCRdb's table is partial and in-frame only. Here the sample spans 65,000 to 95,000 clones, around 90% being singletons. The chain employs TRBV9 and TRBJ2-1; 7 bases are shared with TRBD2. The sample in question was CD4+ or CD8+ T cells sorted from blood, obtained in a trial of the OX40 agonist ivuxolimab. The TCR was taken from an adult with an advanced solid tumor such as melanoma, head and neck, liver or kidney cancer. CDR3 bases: TGTGCCAGCAGCGCGGGGGGAGGAGAGAGCGTCGCCAATGAGCAGTTCTTC. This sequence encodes CASSAGGGESVANEQFF.